These 30 T cell receptor beta chains came from one sample sequenced in a study of T cell repertoires in cytomegalovirus infection. TCRdb used MiXCR to reprocess the reads, holding one entry per CDR3 protein. In the table there are some 350,000 distinct CDR3 sequences, around a third of which are singletons. No antigen has been identified for these receptors. The sequencing used cultured PBMCs, collected from culture after CMV antigen stimulation. These receptors were collected from a human donor in good health (CMV status not recorded). Some clones in this sample may be carry-over from other donors' samples.

The chain links TRBV9 to TRBJ1-6; 8 nucleotides match TRBD1. This CDR3 has 15 amino acids. Germline values: CDR1 SGDLS, CDR2 YYNGEE. With V trimmed by 3 bases and J by 7 bases, 6 bases remained unmatched. Here the CDR3 reads CASSARDRRNSPLHF. DNA for the CDR3: TGTGCCAGCAGCGCACGGGACAGGAGGAATTCACCCCTCCACTTT.

V and J are TRBV5-4 and TRBJ2-2, with TRBD2 identical over 15 bases. The CDR3 extends over 16 amino acids. V was pared by 4 bases and J by 7 bases, with 5 bases of the junction left unmatched. Germline assignment: CDR1 SGHNT and CDR2 YYREEE (reference sequence). The CDR3 DNA reads as TGTGCCAGCAGCCTCGGGACTAGCGGGAGGAACGGGGAGCTGTTTTTT. Its translation: CASSLGTSGRNGELFF.

The chain joins TRBV24-1 to TRBJ2-6; a possible D gene is TRBD2 (6 bases). CDR1 is KGHDR, CDR2 SFDVKD, per germline. The germline V and J ends were trimmed by 9 bases and 3 bases, with 8 bases remaining between them. The CDR3 spans 13 residues. The CDR3, as DNA: TGTGCCACCGGAGGGGTTGGGGCCAACGTCCTGACTTTC. Translating gives CATGGVGANVLTF.

The gene calls are TRBV7-2 and TRBJ2-3; D is possibly TRBD2 (5 bases). The CDR3 consists of 15 residues. The germline CDR1 and CDR2 sequences are SGHTA and FQGNSA. V shed 2 bases and J shed 4 bases, with 13 bases lying between them. CDR3 sequence: CASSLLAYPPDTQYF. CDR3 sequence (DNA): TGTGCCAGCAGCTTACTAGCCTATCCCCCAGATACGCAGTATTTT.

The chain employs TRBV7-2 and TRBJ1-5; 10 bases align to TRBD1. The J segment lost 3 bases and the V segment lost 5 bases, leaving 4 bases of the junction unmatched. CDR1 and CDR2 (germline): SGHTA, FQGNSA. CDR3 length equals 15 residues. DNA of the CDR3: TGTGCCAGCAGCGGACAGGGGGGGGTCAATCAGCCCCAGCATTTT. This sequence encodes CASSGQGGVNQPQHF.

The chain has TRBV30 and TRBJ1-1; no firm D call. Trimming shortened V by 4 bases and J by 8 bases, and 11 bases separated the two germline ends. The CDR3 loop spans 11 amino acids. CDR1 and CDR2 from the germline V gene are GTSNPN and SVGIG (reference sequence). CDR3 sequence reads: CAWNLNGEAFF. The CDR3 DNA follows: TGTGCCTGGAACCTAAACGGGGAAGCTTTCTTT.

The rearrangement links TRBV4-3 to TRBJ1-5; D not resolved. Trimming took off 4 bases at V and 3 bases at J, with 16 bases between the two ends. The CDR3 length is 16 residues. Germline lookup yields CDR1 LGHNA and CDR2 YSLEER. The CDR3 loop is CASSRQFGLDNQPQHF. In DNA form, the CDR3 reads TGCGCCAGCAGCCGCCAGTTCGGCCTAGACAATCAGCCCCAGCATTTT.

To note about this clonotype: The DNA is left out, because the CDR3 cannot be placed on it with certainty; the CDR3 is given as TCRdb lists it. The rearrangement uses TRBV7-9 and TRBJ1-1; TRBD1 is the table's D call and was not checked against the DNA. CDR1 is SEHNR and CDR2 is FQNEAQ in the germline V gene (reference sequence). The CDR3 extends over 13 residues, inclusive of both ends. CDR3 loop: CASILGQNTEAFF.

V is TRBV28 and J is TRBJ1-5; D gene uncertain. The CDR3 extends over 14 amino acids. CDR1 and CDR2 (germline): MDHEN, SYDVKM. V was cut by 1 base and J by 14 bases, with 18 bases left in between. CDR3 DNA sequence: TGTGCCAGCAGTTTATTGTCCTCCCCAGGAAGTGAGCATTTT. Its translation: CASSLLSSPGSEHF.

Note on this clonotype: It is likely a read error, because the conserved phenylalanine at the end of the CDR3 is missing. The chain carries TRBV25-1 and TRBJ2-3, with 9 bases fitting TRBD2. The J segment lost 0 bases and the V segment lost 8 bases, leaving 6 bases of the junction unmatched. The CDR3 contains 15 residues. CDR1 and CDR2 from the germline V gene are MGHDK and SYGVNS. The CDR3 bases are TGTGCCAGCGTAGCTAGCGGGGCAAGCACAGATACGCAGTATTTA. Protein sequence: CASVASGASTDTQYL.

V and J are TRBV28 and TRBJ1-3, with 10 bases identical to TRBD1. Germline V gene sequence: CDR1 MDHEN, CDR2 SYDVKM. The CDR3 is made up of 14 amino acids. J was trimmed by 8 bases and V by 6 bases; bases with no gene match: 7. For the CDR3, the DNA is TGTGCCAGCAGGGGACAGGGGTCTTTGCACACCATATATTTT. Translation: CASRGQGSLHTIYF.

The V gene is TRBV19, the J gene TRBJ2-5; the D is unclear. Germline CDR1 is LNHDA and CDR2 is SQIVND (reference sequence). Trimming pared 0 bases from V and 5 bases from J, leaving 10 bases between. The CDR3 totals 14 residues. CDR3 region: CASSIDASSETQYF. The CDR3 DNA is TGTGCCAGTAGTATAGATGCCAGTTCCGAGACCCAGTACTTC.

In this sample, this clonotype turned up once. The chain uses TRBV19 and TRBJ2-1; D perhaps matches TRBD1 (6 bases). From germline, CDR1 is LNHDA and CDR2 SQIVND (reference sequence). The V and J ends lost 5 bases and 0 bases respectively, with 14 bases between them. The CDR3 is 16 residues long. This chain's CDR3 is CASSLQGQFSYNEQFF. CDR3 nucleotide sequence: TGTGCCAGTAGTTTACAGGGTCAATTCTCCTACAATGAGCAGTTCTTC.

J is TRBJ1-2 and V is TRBV4-1, with a possible D match to TRBD1 (5 bases). The germline V and J ends were trimmed by 0 bases and 0 bases, with 14 bases remaining between them. CDR3 length equals 17 residues. Germline CDR1 and CDR2: MGHRA and YSYEKL. The CDR3 loop reads CASSQDQGTLANYGYTF. CDR3 coding DNA: TGCGCCAGCAGCCAAGATCAGGGAACACTCGCTAACTATGGCTACACCTTC.

This clonotype came up a few times. This chain links TRBV12-3 or TRBV12-4 with TRBJ2-3, with 14 nucleotides matching TRBD2. Trimming removed 5 bases from V and 2 bases from J; junction bases left unmatched: 18. CDR3 length: 21 residues. Written as DNA, the CDR3 is TGTGCCAGCAGTCCGAATATGGGACTAGCGGGAGTGGGGGGTTCCACAGATACGCAGTATTTT. Amino acid sequence: CASSPNMGLAGVGGSTDTQYF.

Here the CDR3 DNA reads TGCAGTGCTACTAGGGGCACAGATACGCAGTATTTT. Translation gives CSATRGTDTQYF. This rearrangement joins TRBV20-1 to TRBJ2-3; D is undetermined. Trimming shortened V by 4 bases and J by 1 base, and 6 bases separated the two germline ends. This CDR3 contains 12 residues. Germline values: CDR1 DFQATT, CDR2 SNEGSKA (reference sequence).

V usage is TRBV12-3 or TRBV12-4 and J usage is TRBJ2-1, with TRBD2 identical over 16 bases. J was trimmed by 3 bases and V by 6 bases; bases with no gene match: 11. The CDR3 loop spans 19 amino acids. The CDR3 spells CASRQTGLAGGPNYNEQFF. CDR3 in DNA: TGTGCCAGCAGGCAGACGGGACTAGCGGGAGGGCCAAACTACAATGAGCAGTTCTTC.

Comments on this clonotype: A junction end diverges from the germline sequence, so it may reflect a read error. The rearrangement joins TRBV6-2 or TRBV6-3 to TRBJ2-1, with D possibly TRBD1 on 6 matching bases. CDR1 MNHEY and CDR2 SVGEGT come from the germline V gene. This CDR3 comprises 12 residues. The CDR3 protein is CASEGVYNGQFF. The CDR3 nucleotides are TGTGCCAGCGAGGGGGTCTACAATGGGCAGTTCTTC.

The sample holds a few counts of this clonotype. The chain combines TRBV2 with TRBJ2-1, with TRBD2 matching over 8 bases. The CDR3 has 15 amino acids. CDR1 is SNHLY and CDR2 is FYNNEI in the germline V gene. V trimming: 5 bases; J trimming: 1 base; junction bases outside the gene matches: 4. The CDR3 here is CASSPIAGSYNEQFF. Written as DNA, the CDR3 is TGTGCCAGCAGTCCGATAGCGGGGTCCTACAATGAGCAGTTCTTC.

V usage is TRBV24-1 and J usage is TRBJ1-5, with D possibly being TRBD1 (6 bases). The germline V gene has CDR1 KGHDR and CDR2 SFDVKD. This CDR3 region has 18 residues. Deletions cut 2 bases from V and 2 bases from J, with 18 bases between. CDR3 in DNA: TGTGCCACCAGTGATTCCAACGACCTACAGGGCGGCAATCAGCCCCAGCATTTT. It specifies CATSDSNDLQGGNQPQHF.

V usage is TRBV27 and J usage is TRBJ2-3; 10 nucleotides align to TRBD2. V lost 5 bases and J lost 3; bases outside the gene matches: 11. The CDR3 length is 17 residues. Germline V lookup: CDR1 MNHEY, CDR2 SMNVEV (reference sequence). CDR3 protein: CASSLPGLAIRTDTQYF. DNA of the CDR3: TGTGCCAGCAGTCTCCCGGGACTAGCGATCCGAACAGATACGCAGTATTTT.

V gene TRBV24-1 combines with J gene TRBJ1-4; tentative D call: TRBD1 (6 bases). CDR1 and CDR2 (germline): KGHDR, SFDVKD. The CDR3 has 14 amino acids. V was clipped by 3 bases and J by 7 bases, with 11 bases between them. In DNA form, the CDR3 reads TGTGCCACCAGTGATCCGATAGGGGGTGAAAAACTGTTTTTT. Residues: CATSDPIGGEKLFF.

This clonotype was counted a few times. The chain recombines TRBV19 with TRBJ1-2, with D uncertain. The CDR3 is 14 amino acids. V was cut by 0 bases and J by 4 bases, with 9 bases left in between. Germline CDR1 is LNHDA and CDR2 is SQIVND (reference sequence). CDR3 coding DNA: TGTGCCAGTAGTATAGATGCACAACTCTATGGCTACACCTTC. This translates into CASSIDAQLYGYTF.

This clonotype was counted between two and nine times. The chain combines TRBV18 with TRBJ1-3; 10 positions match TRBD1. There are 16 residues in the CDR3. J gave up 3 bases and V 0 bases, and 2 bases lay outside the gene matches. The germline CDR1 and CDR2 sequences are KGHSH and LQKENI. This CDR3 reads CASSPPGTGVGNTIYF. DNA of the CDR3: TGTGCCAGCTCACCACCCGGGACAGGGGTTGGAAACACCATATATTTT. Supplemented by reference TRBV18 and TRBJ1-3, the full variable domain reads NAGVMQNPRHLVRRRGQEARLRCSPMKGHSHVYWYRQLPEEGLKFMVYLQKENIIDESGMPKERFSAEFPKEGPSILRIQQVVRGDSAAYFCASSPPGTGVGNTIYFGEGSWLTVV.

The chain employs TRBV7-9 and TRBJ2-5; D perhaps matches TRBD2 (5 bases). This CDR3 has 17 residues. Germline V gene sequence: CDR1 SEHNR, CDR2 FQNEAQ (reference sequence). V lost 4 bases and J lost 5, with 23 bases in between. The CDR3 spells CASSSTPGNPKRETQYF. The CDR3 DNA reads TGTGCCAGCAGCTCCACCCCGGGGAACCCAAAGAGGGAGACCCAGTACTTC.

V gene TRBV27 combines with J gene TRBJ2-2; D may be TRBD1 (6 bases). This CDR3 contains 13 residues. Germline CDR1 MNHEY, CDR2 SMNVEV (reference sequence). The V and J ends lost 1 base and 7 bases respectively, with 7 bases between them. The DNA for the CDR3 is TGTGCCAGCAGTTTATTACAGGGCGGGGAGCTGTTTTTT. The encoded protein is CASSLLQGGELFF.

The chain employs TRBV27 and TRBJ1-4; no firm D call. The germline CDR1 and CDR2 sequences are MNHEY and SMNVEV (reference sequence). The CDR3 length is 15 residues. The V and J ends lost 6 bases and 3 bases respectively, with 14 bases between them. The CDR3 nucleotides are TGTGCCAGCAGCCGTCGTGCTCTGCCTAATGAAAAACTGTTTTTT. Amino acid sequence: CASSRRALPNEKLFF.

The table lists this clonotype with a few counts. This chain uses TRBV7-9 with TRBJ2-5, with D unresolved. Trimming shortened V by 5 bases and J by 2 bases, and 12 bases separated the two germline ends. Germline CDR1 reads SEHNR; CDR2 reads FQNEAQ (reference sequence). The CDR3 has 14 residues. The CDR3 DNA reads TGTGCCAGCAGCCCAGGTTCAGTTCAAGAGACCCAGTACTTC. It encodes CASSPGSVQETQYF.

The genes are TRBV7-2 and TRBJ2-5; the match to TRBD2 covers 9 bases. Germline V lookup: CDR1 SGHTA, CDR2 FQGNSA. Losses at the gene ends were 3 bases for V and 5 bases for J; bases not matched to a gene: 13. CDR3 length: 17 amino acids. The CDR3 spells CASSFPAGGGVRETQYF. In DNA form, the CDR3 reads TGTGCCAGCAGCTTTCCAGCGGGAGGTGGAGTCAGGGAGACCCAGTACTTC.

This clonotype was picked up a small number of times. V gene TRBV19 combines with J gene TRBJ1-2; weak D call: TRBD1 (6 bases). Trimming stripped 5 bases from V and 7 bases from J, with 20 bases between. The CDR3 totals 15 residues. Germline CDR1 reads LNHDA; CDR2 reads SQIVND (reference sequence). Here the CDR3 reads CASSVTGSHIRGYTF. For the CDR3, the DNA is TGTGCCAGTAGTGTTACAGGGAGTCACATCCGTGGCTACACCTTC.